These T cell receptor beta chains were read from a single sample in a study of CD8 T cells in Susac syndrome. TCRdb itself ran the immunoSEQ multiplex PCR reads through MiXCR, one entry per CDR3 protein. The sample records approximately 160,000 distinct CDR3 sequences, just over 90% being singletons. Specimen: CD4+ T cells from PBMCs. These receptors all come from a human donor in good health. Both conserved end residues are part of each CDR3. A D gene is named only where the DNA matches it firmly. The size entry is marked missing in some rows and otherwise reads once, few, many or a size class.

d_call,v_call,clone_size,j_call,cdr3_aa,cdr3_nt
-,TRBV5-4,-,TRBJ2-5,CASSLGGATGETQYF,TGTGCCAGCAGCTTGGGGGGGGCGACGGGAGAGACCCAGTACTTC
-,TRBV5-4,-,TRBJ2-5,CASSLEGLETQYF,TGTGCCAGCAGCTTGGAGGGTTTAGAGACCCAGTACTTC
TRBD1,TRBV6-2/TRBV6-3,-,TRBJ1-5,CASSSGTAYQPQHF,TGTGCCAGCAGTTCTGGGACAGCATATCAGCCCCAGCATTTT
-,TRBV4-3,-,TRBJ1-2,CASSQDWKGGVYGYTF,TGCGCCAGCAGCCAAGATTGGAAAGGGGGTGTCTATGGCTACACCTTC
TRBD1,TRBV5-1,-,TRBJ2-6,CASQGVSGANVLTF,TGCGCCAGCCAGGGGGTGTCTGGGGCCAACGTCCTGACTTTC
TRBD2,TRBV12-3/TRBV12-4,-,TRBJ2-7,CASSPGLAGVGAYEQYF,TGTGCCAGCAGCCCCGGACTAGCGGGAGTAGGGGCCTACGAGCAGTACTTC
TRBD2,TRBV5-6,-,TRBJ2-5,CASSFAGGRVETQYF,TGTGCCAGCAGCTTTGCGGGGGGGCGAGTCGAGACCCAGTACTTC
-,TRBV2,-,TRBJ1-1,CASKGGRMNTEAFF,TGTGCCAGTAAGGGGGGCCGTATGAACACTGAAGCTTTCTTT
TRBD1,TRBV6-1,-,TRBJ1-6,CASSVIQGALESPLHF,TGTGCCAGCAGTGTTATACAGGGGGCCTTAGAATCACCCCTCCACTTT
-,TRBV7-2,-,TRBJ2-7,CASSRGALPYEQYF,TGTGCCAGCAGCCGAGGGGCACTCCCCTACGAGCAGTACTTC
-,TRBV2,once,TRBJ1-1,CASSEQKNTEAFF,TGTGCCAGCAGTGAACAGAAAAACACTGAAGCTTTCTTT
-,TRBV7-7,-,TRBJ2-5,CASSSQTQETQYF,TGTGCCAGCAGCTCTCAGACTCAAGAGACCCAGTACTTC
-,TRBV20-1,-,TRBJ2-1,CSAREMVHSSYNEQFF,TGCAGTGCTAGAGAAATGGTACATAGCTCCTACAATGAGCAGTTCTTC
-,TRBV20-1,-,TRBJ2-7,CSARPSPSNEQYF,TGCAGTGCCAGGCCCTCCCCCAGCAACGAGCAGTACTTC
-,TRBV7-8,-,TRBJ1-6,CASSLDSLYRPLHF,TGTGCCAGCAGCTTAGACAGTCTCTATAGACCCCTCCACTTT
TRBD1,TRBV20-1,-,TRBJ2-2,CSAGGQSNTGELFF,TGCAGTGCTGGGGGACAGTCCAACACCGGGGAGCTGTTTTTT
-,TRBV25-1,-,TRBJ2-7,CASSEGGPHTYEQYF,TGTGCCAGCAGTGAGGGTGGGCCCCATACCTACGAGCAGTACTTC
-,TRBV6-2/TRBV6-3,-,TRBJ2-4,CASSYGGSKNIQYF,TGTGCCAGCAGTTATGGGGGTAGCAAAAACATTCAGTACTTC